This TCR beta chain was documented in a study of shared clonotypes between healthy human individuals. The study's findings and limits: The generation probabilities recorded for non-shared clonotypes fell below those of clonotypes shared by all four donors. Richness estimates generally favored naive over memory subsets.

Germline lookup yields CDR1 WNHNN and CDR2 SYGVQD (reference sequence). The V end was cut by 10 bases, the J end by 1 base, with 14 bases between. The CDR3 is 13 amino acids. Regarding this clone: Its antigen remains unidentified.

Each replicate PCR on the sorted subsets used approximately 180 ng DNA (around 30,000 T cell genomes). In the study's own analysis: Filtering differed because ImmunoSEQ produced junction-only sequences that carried no quality scores. Here immunoSEQ multiplex PCR was the method, and the copy in TCRdb shows in-frame clones only, minus some. V, J and clone size were drawn from that table, and D and trimming were deduced from the DNA. The sample holds about 1 million clones; around 76% are singletons and the top ten take 1.4%. Specimen: memory CD4+ T cells sorted from blood. Subset of the sample: CD45RA-negative fraction. This TCR was recovered from a man between 18 and 29 years old in good health. This chain links TRBV10-1 with TRBJ2-7; possibly TRBD1 for D (6 bases). The chain's CDR3 is CATSGAGSYEQYF. The DNA of the CDR3 is TGCGCCACATCAGGGGCAGGATCCTACGAGCAGTACTTC.